This note documents a single TCR beta chain sequence. The CDR3 is 19 residues long. Trimming stripped 0 bases from V and 1 base from J, with 18 bases between. The germline CDR1 and CDR2 sequences are SGHTA and FQGTGA. The sample comes from a study of blood T cell repertoires in COVID-19. Study-level information: Some COVID-19 samples were acute and others convalescent; all came from the United States, Italy and Spain.

Study processing details: Amplification with reference gene primers provided the estimates of nucleated cell counts. The protocol was immunoSEQ multiplex PCR, while the TCRdb copy is restricted to in-frame clones and leaves out a portion. From that table come the V and J calls and clone size; the DNA was used to work out D and trimming. The table has 310,000 or so clones, approximately 90% seen once. Recruitment covered fewer than 25 US areas and drew participants whose ages spanned roughly 18 to 100 years. The sequence was collected from a woman aged 40 to 49 who had recovered from COVID-19. The material sequenced was PBMCs or T cells enriched from blood (not recorded which). J is TRBJ2-2 and V is TRBV7-3, with D unclear. The CDR3 DNA sequence: TGTGCCAGCAGCTTAACGGGCCATAGGTCCTCCTGGAACACCGGGGAGCTGTTTTTT. This codes for CASSLTGHRSSWNTGELFF.